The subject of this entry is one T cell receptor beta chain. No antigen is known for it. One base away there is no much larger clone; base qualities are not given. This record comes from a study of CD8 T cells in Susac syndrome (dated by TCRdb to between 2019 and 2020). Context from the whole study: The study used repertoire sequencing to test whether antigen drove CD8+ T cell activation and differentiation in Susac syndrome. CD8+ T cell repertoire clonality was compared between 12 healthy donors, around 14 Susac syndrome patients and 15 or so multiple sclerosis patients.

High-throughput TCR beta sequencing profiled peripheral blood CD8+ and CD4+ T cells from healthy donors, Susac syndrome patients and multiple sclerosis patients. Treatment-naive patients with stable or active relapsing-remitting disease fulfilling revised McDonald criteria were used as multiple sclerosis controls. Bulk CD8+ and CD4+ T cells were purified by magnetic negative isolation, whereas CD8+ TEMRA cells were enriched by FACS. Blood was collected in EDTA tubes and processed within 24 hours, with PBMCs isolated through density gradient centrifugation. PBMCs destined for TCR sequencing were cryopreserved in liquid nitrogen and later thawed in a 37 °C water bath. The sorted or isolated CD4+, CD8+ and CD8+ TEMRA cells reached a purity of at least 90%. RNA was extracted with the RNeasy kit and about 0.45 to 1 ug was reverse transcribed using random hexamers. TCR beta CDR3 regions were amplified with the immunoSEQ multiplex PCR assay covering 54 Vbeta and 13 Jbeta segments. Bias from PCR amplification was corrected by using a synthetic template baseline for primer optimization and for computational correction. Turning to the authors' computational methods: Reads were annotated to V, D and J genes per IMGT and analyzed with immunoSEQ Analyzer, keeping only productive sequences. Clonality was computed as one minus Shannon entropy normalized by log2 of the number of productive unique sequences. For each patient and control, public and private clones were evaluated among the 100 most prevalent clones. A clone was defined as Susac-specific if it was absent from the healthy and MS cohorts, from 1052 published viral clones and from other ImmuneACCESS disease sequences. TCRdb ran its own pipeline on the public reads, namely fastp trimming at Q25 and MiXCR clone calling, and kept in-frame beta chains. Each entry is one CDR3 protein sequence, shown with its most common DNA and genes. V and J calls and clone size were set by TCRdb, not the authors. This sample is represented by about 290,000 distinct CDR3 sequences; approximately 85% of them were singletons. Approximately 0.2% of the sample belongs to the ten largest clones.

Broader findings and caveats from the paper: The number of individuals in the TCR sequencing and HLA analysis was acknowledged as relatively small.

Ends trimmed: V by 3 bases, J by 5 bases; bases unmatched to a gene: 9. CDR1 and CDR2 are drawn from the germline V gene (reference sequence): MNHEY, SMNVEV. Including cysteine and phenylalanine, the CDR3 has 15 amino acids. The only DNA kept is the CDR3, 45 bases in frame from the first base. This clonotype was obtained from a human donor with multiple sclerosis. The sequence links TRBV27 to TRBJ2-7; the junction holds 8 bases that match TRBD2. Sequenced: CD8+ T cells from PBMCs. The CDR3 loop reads CASSFWSGSLDEQYF. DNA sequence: TGTGCCAGCAGTTTTTGGAGCGGGAGCCTGGACGAGCAGTACTTC.